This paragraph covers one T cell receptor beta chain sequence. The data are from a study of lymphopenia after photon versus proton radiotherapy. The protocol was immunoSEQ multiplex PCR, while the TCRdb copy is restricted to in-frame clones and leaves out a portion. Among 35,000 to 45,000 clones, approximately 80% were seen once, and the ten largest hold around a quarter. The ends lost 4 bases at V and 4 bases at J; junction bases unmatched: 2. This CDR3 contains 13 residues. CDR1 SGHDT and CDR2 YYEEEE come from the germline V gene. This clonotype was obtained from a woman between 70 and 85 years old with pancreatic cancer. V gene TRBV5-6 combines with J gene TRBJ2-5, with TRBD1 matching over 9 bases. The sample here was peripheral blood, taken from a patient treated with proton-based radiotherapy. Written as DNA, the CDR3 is TGTGCCAGCAGCCGGGGACAGGGAGAGACCCAGTACTTC. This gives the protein CASSRGQGETQYF. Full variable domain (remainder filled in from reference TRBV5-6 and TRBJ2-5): DAGVTQSPTHLIKTRGQQVTLRCSPKSGHDTVSWYQQALGQGPQFIFQYYEEEERQRGNFPDRFSGHQFPNYSSELNVNALLLGDSALYLCASSRGQGETQYFGPGTRLLVL.